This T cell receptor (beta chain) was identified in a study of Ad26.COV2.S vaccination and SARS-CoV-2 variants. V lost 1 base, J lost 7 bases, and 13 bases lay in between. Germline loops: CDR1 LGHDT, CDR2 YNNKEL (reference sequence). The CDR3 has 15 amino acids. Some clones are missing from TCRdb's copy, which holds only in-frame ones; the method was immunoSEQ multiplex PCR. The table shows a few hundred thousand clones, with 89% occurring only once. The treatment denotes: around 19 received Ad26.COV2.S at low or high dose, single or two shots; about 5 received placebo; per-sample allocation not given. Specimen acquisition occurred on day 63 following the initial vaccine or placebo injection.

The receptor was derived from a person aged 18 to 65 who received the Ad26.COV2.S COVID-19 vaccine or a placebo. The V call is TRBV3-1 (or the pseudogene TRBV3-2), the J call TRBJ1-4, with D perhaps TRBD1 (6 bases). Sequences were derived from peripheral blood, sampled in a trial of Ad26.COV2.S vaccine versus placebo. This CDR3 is CASSQGTGATEKLFF. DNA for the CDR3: TGTGCCAGCAGCCAAGGGACGGGGGCGACTGAAAAACTGTTTTTT.